Each of the 9 T cell receptor beta chains below was sequenced from the same sample in a study of early T cells in non-severe SARS-CoV-2 infection. TCRdb re-derived calls from the 5' RACE reads in MiXCR, one entry per CDR3 protein. The sample records 49,000 or so distinct CDR3 sequences, more than 5.5% being singletons. Sequenced material: whole blood, taken at baseline. These receptors were collected from an adult who was a healthcare worker with PCR-confirmed SARS-CoV-2 infection or an uninfected control (not recorded which).

V and J are TRBV4-3 and TRBJ2-2; 7 bases line up with TRBD1. The germline CDR1 and CDR2 sequences are LGHNA and YSLEER. CDR3 length equals 16 residues. V dropped 0 bases and J dropped 3; count of bases not matched to a gene: 4. The CDR3: CASSQEGQSDTGELFF. Here the CDR3 DNA reads TGCGCCAGCAGCCAAGAGGGACAGTCTGACACCGGGGAGCTGTTTTTT.

This clonotype has only a few counts. The chain has TRBV20-1 and TRBJ1-4; TRBD1 matches 9 bases. The J segment lost 7 bases and the V segment lost 6 bases, leaving 0 bases of the junction unmatched. CDR3 size: 11 residues. The V gene's germline CDR1 is DFQATT and CDR2 SNEGSKA (reference sequence). The CDR3, as DNA: TGCAGTGCGGGACAGGGTGAAAAACTGTTTTTT. This codes for CSAGQGEKLFF.

This clonotype showed up many times. The chain links TRBV18 to TRBJ1-2; 7 bases map to TRBD1. The CDR3 is made up of 15 amino acids. V trimming: 3 bases; J trimming: 4 bases; junction bases outside the gene matches: 8. Germline V gives CDR1 KGHSH, CDR2 LQKENI. CDR3 sequence (DNA): TGTGCCAGCTCACCCGGATCGGACAGGACCTATGGCTACACCTTC. Its protein product is CASSPGSDRTYGYTF.

The V call is TRBV7-2, the J call TRBJ2-2; D call uncertain. Germline V CDR1 and CDR2: SGHTA, FQGNSA. The germline V and J ends were trimmed by 0 bases and 4 bases, with 0 bases remaining between them. The CDR3 is 12 residues long. Written as DNA, the CDR3 is TGTGCCAGCAGCTTAGCCACCGGGGAGCTGTTTTTT. Translating it yields CASSLATGELFF.

This clonotype was detected ten times or more. Germline and junction disagree at one end, which may indicate a read error. The rearrangement joins TRBV7-7 to TRBJ2-2; 8 bases map to TRBD2. CDR1 SSHAT and CDR2 FNYEAQ come from the germline V gene (reference sequence). The CDR3 extends over 18 amino acids. CDR3 sequence (DNA): TGTGCTAGCAGCCCCAGCGGGGGAGCGGACATTTACACCGGGGAGCTGTTTTTT. Translation: CASSPSGGADIYTGELFF.

The chain joins TRBV20-1 to TRBJ1-6; D call uncertain. V was trimmed by 2 bases and J by 2 bases, leaving 4 bases between them. Germline CDR1 and CDR2: DFQATT and SNEGSKA (reference sequence). The CDR3 length is 13 residues. CDR3 residues: CSARRTYNSPLHF. CDR3 in DNA: TGCAGTGCTAGACGGACCTATAATTCACCCCTCCACTTT.

The V and J genes are TRBV3-1 and TRBJ2-1; D unclear. There are 12 residues in the CDR3. Germline V lookup: CDR1 LGHDT, CDR2 YNNKEL (reference sequence). The V and J ends lost 1 base and 7 bases respectively, with 5 bases between them. This chain's CDR3 is CASSQAYNEQFF. The CDR3 DNA is TGTGCCAGCAGCCAAGCTTATAATGAGCAGTTCTTC.

This clonotype was recorded many times. CDR3: CASSRTGTRSSYNSPLHF. The CDR3 coding sequence is TGTGCCAGCTCTCGGACAGGGACGAGGAGCTCCTATAATTCACCCCTCCACTTT. The chain uses TRBV12-3 or TRBV12-4 and TRBJ1-6; 8 bases agree with TRBD1. V lost 8 bases to trimming and J lost 0 bases; unmatched junction nucleotides: 12. The CDR3 is 18 residues long.

This clonotype was counted ten times or more. This rearrangement joins TRBV2 to TRBJ2-3; D not certain. Germline lookup yields CDR1 SNHLY and CDR2 FYNNEI. CDR3 length: 19 amino acids. The V end was cut by 6 bases, the J end by 2 bases, with 27 bases between. CDR3 bases: TGTGCCAGCAGCGCCGGTGAGGAGCCATCATGGGGTAACACAGATACGCAGTATTTT. The encoded protein is CASSAGEEPSWGNTDTQYF.